Reported below is one T cell receptor beta chain. The sort gate was single viable CD3+CD4+CD8-CD45RO+ cells for memory CD4+ T cells. The data are from a study of memory CD4+ T cells and cytomegalovirus serostatus. The V segment lost 0 bases and the J segment 6 bases; nucleotides outside the gene matches: 6. Per the germline V gene, CDR1 is SGHNT and CDR2 is YYREEE (reference sequence). The CDR3 is made up of 15 amino acids. Data came from immunoSEQ multiplex PCR; TCRdb stores just in-frame clones and leaves some out. The top ten hold 0.77% of the sample, which has tens of thousands of clones, 60% to 80% seen once.

V gene TRBV5-4 combines with J gene TRBJ2-7; the match to TRBD1 covers 10 bases. The sequenced sample was memory CD4+ T cells from blood. This TCR derives from an adult in good health and CMV-seronegative. The CDR3 DNA reads TGTGCCAGCAGCTTGGCTCGACAGGGGGCGATCGAGCAGTACTTC. Translating it yields CASSLARQGAIEQYF.